The 21 T cell receptor delta chains below come from one sample, sequenced in a study of gamma-delta chains in newborns, infants, children. With CATT, TCRdb re-called clones from the reads. The repertoire has 1,500 to 2,000 delta-chain clones, approximately 3% of them found once; the top ten carry 11%. Sequencing was done on a sample of blood. These receptors all stem from a child in good health.

By sample fraction, this clone is medium-sized. This sequence joins TRDV1 and TRDJ1; TRDD3 agrees at 8 bases. The J segment lost 5 bases and the V segment lost 4 bases, leaving 21 bases of the junction unmatched. There are 19 residues in the CDR3. Germline V lookup: CDR1 TSWWSYY, CDR2 QGS. The CDR3: CALGVPPIPMLLGVDKLIF. The CDR3 DNA sequence: TGTGCTCTTGGGGTCCCTCCCATTCCGATGTTACTGGGGGTAGATAAACTCATCTTT.

There are a few counts of this clone. A clone one base away is much larger, so this may be a read error. Other DNA sequences from this sample encode an identical CDR3 as well. The V and J genes are TRDV2 and TRDJ1, with 13 bases lining up with TRDD3. Germline assignment: CDR1 GEAIGNYY and CDR2 EKD. CDR3 length equals 17 residues. The CDR3 DNA is TGTGCCTGCGACAACCTGGTACTGGGGGATACGGAAGGTAAACTCATCTTT. It is translated as CACDNLVLGDTEGKLIF.

This clone was seen only a few times. At one of its ends the junction is not consistent with the germline gene, which may arise from a read error. In the same sample, other DNA sequences code for this CDR3. J is TRDJ1 and V is TRDV1, with D possibly matching TRDD2 (9 bases). Germline V gives CDR1 TSWWSYY, CDR2 QGS. The CDR3 is made up of 20 amino acids. The chain's CDR3 is CALGDRRAFLLGAYTDKLIF. CDR3 DNA: TGTGCCCTTGGGGACAGAAGGGCCTTCCTACTGGGGGCTTACACCGATAAACTCATCTTT.

Concerning this clone itself: This may come from a read error, since a much larger clone is one base off. CDR3 sequence (DNA): TGTGCCTGTGACGCCGCTGGGGGGATCTGGGACACCCGACAGATGTTTTTC. Translation gives CACDAAGGIWDTRQMFF. The genes are TRDV2 and TRDJ3; TRDD3 matches 7 bases. This CDR3 contains 17 residues. V dropped 3 bases and J dropped 3; count of bases not matched to a gene: 7. Germline loops: CDR1 GEAIGNYY, CDR2 EKD.

By share of the sample, this clone is medium-sized. This sequence joins TRDV2 and TRDJ1; 10 nucleotides align to TRDD3. The CDR3 has 16 amino acids. CDR1 is GEAIGNYY and CDR2 is EKD in the germline V gene. J was trimmed by 4 bases and V by 0 bases; bases with no gene match: 7. The CDR3 loop is CACDTAGGIRYDKLIF. The CDR3 coding sequence is TGTGCCTGTGACACCGCTGGGGGGATACGCTACGATAAACTCATCTTT.

Notes on this clone: This could be a read error, since a much larger clone is one nucleotide away. The genes are TRDV2 and TRDJ1, with 8 bases identical to TRDD3. In germline, CDR1 is GEAIGNYY, CDR2 EKD. V was pared by 0 bases and J by 1 base, with 15 bases of the junction left unmatched. This CDR3 has 19 residues. CDR3 loop: CACDTVLGAVRPSTDKLIF. The CDR3 DNA sequence: TGTGCCTGTGACACCGTACTGGGGGCCGTAAGACCAAGCACCGATAAACTCATCTTT.

In the case of this clone: TCRdb assigns this DNA the protein of a much larger clone, which departs from its translation at residue 8; this likely reflects a read error, and the protein shown comes from translating the DNA. The V and J genes are TRDV2 and TRDJ1, with 7 bases identical to TRDD3. This CDR3 has 15 amino acids. J was trimmed by 4 bases and V by 2 bases; bases with no gene match: 9. CDR1 is GEAIGNYY, CDR2 EKD, per germline. The CDR3 nucleotides read TGTGCCTGTGACAGGCTGGGGGGTACGGTCGATAAACTCATCTTT. It translates to CACDRLGGTVDKLIF.

This clone is labeled as medium-sized. The CDR3 DNA follows: TGTGCCTGTGAGGGACTGGGGATATCGAAATTGGATAAACTCATCTTT. This encodes CACEGLGISKLDKLIF. This chain links TRDV2 with TRDJ1, with 7 bases matching TRDD3. With 4 bases clipped from V and 5 bases from J, the junction kept 15 bases outside the gene matches. The germline CDR1 and CDR2 sequences are GEAIGNYY and EKD. This CDR3 has 16 amino acids.

This clone is large in the sample. At the DNA level, this CDR3 is encoded by other sequences in the same sample as well. V usage is TRDV2 and J usage is TRDJ1; D not resolved. Per the germline V gene, CDR1 is GEAIGNYY and CDR2 is EKD. V lost 0 bases, J lost 1 base, and 14 bases lay in between. The CDR3 totals 16 residues. CDR3 nucleotides: TGTGCCTGTGACACCGTAGGGGCCAGTAGCACCGATAAACTCATCTTT. It translates to CACDTVGASSTDKLIF.

As for this clone: A read error is possible here, since a much larger clone lies one base away. Additional DNA sequences in this sample encode the identical CDR3. The chain uses TRAV29/DV5 and TRDJ1, with 9 bases that match TRDD3. The CDR3 totals 19 residues. The ends lost 0 bases at V and 0 bases at J; junction bases unmatched: 15. Germline CDR1 NSMFDY, CDR2 ISSIKDK. The CDR3 DNA sequence: TGTGCAGCAAGCGTTGACTTACTGGGGGAAGTACCATACACCGATAAACTCATCTTT. Its protein is CAASVDLLGEVPYTDKLIF.

On this clone itself: One base away lies a much larger clone, so this may be a sequencing read error. The gene calls are TRDV2 and TRDJ1, with D perhaps TRDD3 (5 bases). Germline assignment: CDR1 GEAIGNYY and CDR2 EKD. The CDR3 is made up of 20 amino acids. The CDR3 region is CACGTIPLGIREGSADKLIF. In DNA form, the CDR3 reads TGTGCCTGTGGCACCATCCCACTAGGGATCCGAGAGGGGTCGGCCGATAAACTCATCTTT.

This clone has a handful of counts. Only one base separates this from a far larger clonotype, so it likely reflects a read error. The sample carries other DNA sequences with the same CDR3. The V and J genes are TRDV2 and TRDJ1, with D possibly being TRDD2 or TRDD3 (5 bases each). The CDR3 loop spans 17 amino acids. Germline V gene data show CDR1 as GEAIGNYY and CDR2 as EKD. The CDR3 here is CACDGLPSVGGTDKLIF. CDR3 coding DNA: TGCGCCTGTGACGGGCTCCCTTCGGTCGGGGGTACCGATAAACTCATCTTT.

In regard to this clone: A much larger clone differs by one base, so this may be a read error. This specimen includes other DNA sequences encoding the same CDR3. This chain links TRDV2 with TRDJ3; D assignment may be TRDD2 or TRDD3 (5 bases each). Germline V CDR1 and CDR2: GEAIGNYY, EKD. The V gene lost 3 bases and the J gene lost 0 bases, with 14 bases spanning the gap. The CDR3 consists of 18 residues. CDR3 in amino acids: CACDPTGGRSWDTRQMFF. The CDR3 nucleotides read TGTGCCTGTGACCCTACTGGAGGCCGCTCCTGGGACACCCGACAGATGTTTTTC.

Concerning this clone itself: TCRdb has a much larger clone's protein, which differs at residue 6 from the translation of this DNA, likely because of a read error; what is shown is the protein translated from the DNA. J is TRDJ3 and V is TRDV2, with 11 bases that match TRDD3. V shed 0 bases and J 0 bases; nucleotides not matched to a gene: 9. The CDR3 spans 21 residues. Germline V lookup: CDR1 GEAIGNYY, CDR2 EKD. The CDR3 nucleotides are TGTGCCTGTGACACCGAATGGGGGATACGCTCTTCCTCCTGGGACACCCGACAGATGTTTTTC. Its protein is CACDTEWGIRSSSWDTRQMFF.

On this clone: A read error likely explains this, since a far larger clone differs by one base. The V and J genes are TRDV2 and TRDJ1; maybe TRDD3 (5 bases). TCRdb does not report a J gene; here it was assigned by matching the DNA to germline references. This CDR3 has 17 residues. V was pared by 0 bases and J by 4 bases, with 20 bases between. Germline V gives CDR1 GEAIGNYY, CDR2 EKD. CDR3 DNA: TGTGCCTGTGACACCGTTCCCACTCCGGGGGCTAACGATAAACTCATCTTT. Its translation: CACDTVPTPGANDKLIF.

By share, this clone ranks as large. Other DNA sequences from this sample encode an identical CDR3 as well. V is TRDV2 and J is TRDJ1; 9 bases are a match to TRDD3. Looked up from germline, CDR1 is GEAIGNYY and CDR2 is EKD. V was clipped by 0 bases and J by 0 bases; unmatched bases: 19. The CDR3 loop spans 21 amino acids. The CDR3 DNA sequence: TGTGCCTGTGACACCGTCAAGAGCCCTACTGGGGGACGCATTTACACCGATAAACTCATCTTT. It encodes CACDTVKSPTGGRIYTDKLIF.

This clone was recorded a few times. A read error is the likely source, as a far larger clone sits one nucleotide away. The chain uses TRDV2 and TRDJ1, with TRDD3 matching over 9 bases. V shed 5 bases, J shed 3 bases, and the junction held 6 bases outside the gene matches. CDR3 size: 14 residues. Per the germline V gene, CDR1 is GEAIGNYY and CDR2 is EKD. The CDR3 sequence is CACGELGDSDKLIF. The CDR3 bases are TGTGCCTGTGGCGAGCTGGGGGATTCCGATAAACTCATCTTT.

This clone occurred a few times. One base separates it from a far larger clone, so it is likely a read error. The same CDR3 is also encoded by other DNA sequences in this sample. The gene calls are TRDV2 and TRDJ1; D is ambiguous. There are 17 residues in the CDR3. Per the germline V gene, CDR1 is GEAIGNYY and CDR2 is EKD. CDR3 nucleotide sequence: TGTGCCTGTGACACCGTCTCCATAAAACCCCGCACCGATAAACTCATCTTC. Translated: CACDTVSIKPRTDKLIF.

This clone has just a few counts. This likely came from a read error, as a far larger clone is one base away. This chain uses TRDV2 with TRDJ1; 9 nucleotides align to TRDD3. This CDR3 has 20 residues. The ends lost 0 bases at V and 0 bases at J; junction bases unmatched: 16. Germline CDR1 is GEAIGNYY and CDR2 is EKD. The CDR3 nucleotides read TGTGCCTGTGACACCATGCTGGGGGATCCATCCCTTAAATACACCGATAAACTCATCTTT. Residues: CACDTMLGDPSLKYTDKLIF.

This clone has just a few counts. Being one base from a much bigger clone, this may be a read error. The chain carries TRDV1 and TRDJ1, with a possible D match to TRDD3 (5 bases). The CDR3 spans 19 residues. The germline V gene has CDR1 TSWWSYY and CDR2 QGS. V dropped 5 bases and J dropped 0 bases, with 25 bases sitting between them. CDR3 DNA sequence: TGTGCTCTTGGGAAGTCGAACGGGGGCCCCCGGTTCTACACCGATAAACTCATCTTT. Translated: CALGKSNGGPRFYTDKLIF.

Points on this clone: A far larger clone is a single base away, which makes a read error likely. Other nucleotide sequences from this sample produce the same CDR3. The genes are TRDV2 and TRDJ1; TRDD3 matches 10 bases. CDR3 length: 18 residues. V shed 0 bases and J 1 base; nucleotides not matched to a gene: 10. CDR1 and CDR2 (germline): GEAIGNYY, EKD. Here the CDR3 reads CACDTLAGDTRSTDKLIF. The CDR3 DNA sequence: TGTGCCTGTGACACCTTGGCGGGGGATACGCGAAGCACCGATAAACTCATCTTT.